These 27 T cell receptor beta chains originate from one sample sequenced in a study of molecular identifiers for immune sequencing clone quantification. TCRdb recomputed calls from the PCR reads with MiXCR, one row per CDR3 protein. The table lists under 600,000 distinct CDR3 sequences, over 20% of them singletons. Sequencing input: naive CD8+ T cells from blood, with Jurkat cell RNA spiked in. As for subset: FACS-sorted CD8+CD4-CCR7+CD45RA+ naive T cells. The receptors come from a human donor in good health. Some libraries in this study had Jurkat cell RNA spiked in.

This clonotype was detected only a few times. V is TRBV4-3 and J is TRBJ2-2; TRBD2 agrees at 8 bases. CDR1 and CDR2 (germline): LGHNA, YSLEER. The CDR3 covers 18 residues. Germline trimming cut 0 bases from V and 1 base from J; bases unmatched to any gene: 7. The CDR3 DNA reads TGCGCCAGCAGCCAAGATCCAGGTAGCGGGGTGAACACCGGGGAGCTGTTTTTT. Residues: CASSQDPGSGVNTGELFF.

This clonotype was observed many times. The rearrangement links TRBV6-1 to TRBJ1-5, with D uncertain. There are 13 residues in the CDR3. The germline gives CDR1 MNHNS, CDR2 SASEGT. V was pared by 8 bases and J by 0 bases, with 8 bases between. The CDR3 DNA reads TGTGCCAGCGGGCAGTATAGCAATCAGCCCCAGCATTTT. It encodes CASGQYSNQPQHF.

A word on this clonotype: A much larger clone is a single base away; this may be a read error. The V and J genes are TRBV7-9 and TRBJ2-5; TRBD1 or TRBD2 may be the D gene (5 bases each). This CDR3 is 13 amino acids long. Germline V lookup: CDR1 SEHNR, CDR2 FQNEAQ (reference sequence). CDR3 loop: CASSPRDEEIQYF. In nucleotides, the CDR3 is TGTGCCAGCAGTCCCCGGGACGAAGAGATCCAGTACTTC.

The sample holds a few counts of this clonotype. This sequence joins TRBV20-1 and TRBJ2-1, with TRBD2 matching over 13 bases. The V and J ends lost 6 bases and 6 bases, in that order; junction bases with no gene match: 14. The CDR3 runs to 17 residues. CDR1 and CDR2 from the germline V gene are DFQATT and SNEGSKA (reference sequence). The CDR3 reads CSARQRTSGRSPNEQFF. CDR3 bases: TGCAGTGCGAGGCAGCGGACTAGCGGGAGAAGCCCCAATGAGCAGTTCTTC.

This clonotype was counted ten times or more. This chain uses TRBV2 with TRBJ1-2; a possible D gene is TRBD1 (5 bases). CDR1 and CDR2 (germline): SNHLY, FYNNEI. The ends were cut back, 11 bases at V and 6 bases at J, with 10 bases in the middle. CDR3 length equals 10 residues. This CDR3 is CASMGDGYTF. The CDR3 region has the DNA TGTGCCTCAATGGGGGATGGCTACACCTTC.

Concerning this clonotype: Being one base from a much bigger clone, this may be a read error. This rearrangement joins TRBV7-2 to TRBJ2-3, with TRBD2 matching 7 bases. V was clipped by 7 bases and J by 2 bases; unmatched bases: 18. The CDR3 extends over 18 amino acids. Germline CDR1 is SGHTA and CDR2 is FQGNSA. The CDR3 DNA sequence: TGTGCCAGCACTGGCGCTCTAGCGGTCGCCGGAGCCACAGATACGCAGTATTTT. This encodes CASTGALAVAGATDTQYF.

The genes are TRBV7-9 and TRBJ2-1, with TRBD1 matching over 8 bases. Germline CDR1 reads SEHNR; CDR2 reads FQNEAQ (reference sequence). J was trimmed by 7 bases and V by 0 bases; bases with no gene match: 5. The CDR3 loop spans 15 amino acids. The DNA for the CDR3 is TGTGCCAGCAGCTTAGCGCAGGGGGCGTTGAATGAGCAGTTCTTC. Amino acid sequence: CASSLAQGALNEQFF.

As for this clonotype: Germline and junction disagree at one end, which may indicate a read error. DNA for the CDR3: TGTGCCAGCAGCTTGGGGCTGAGTAATTCACCCCCCCACTTT. It encodes CASSLGLSNSPPHF. The rearrangement links TRBV5-3 to TRBJ1-6; tentatively, D is TRBD1 (5 bases). TRBV5-3 is given ORF status, its function remaining uncertain. The CDR3 runs 14 residues.

This clonotype was counted many times. The V gene is TRBV28, the J gene TRBJ1-6; D might be TRBD1 (6 bases). Trimming removed 5 bases from V and 5 bases from J, with 10 bases in between. The CDR3 contains 14 residues. Germline assignment: CDR1 MDHEN and CDR2 SYDVKM. For the CDR3, the DNA is TGTGCCAGCAGTCCAGACAGGAATAATTCACCCCTCCACTTT. As protein: CASSPDRNNSPLHF.

The sample holds many counts of this clonotype. The DNA for the CDR3 is TGTGCCAGCAGCGAACAGGGGGCAGGGACTGAAGCTTTCTTT. Residues: CASSEQGAGTEAFF. The rearrangement links TRBV12-3 or TRBV12-4 to TRBJ1-1, with 9 positions matching TRBD1. Trimming cost V 6 bases and J 5 bases; bases outside gene matches: 7. This CDR3 is built from 14 residues.

This clonotype has at least ten counts. V is TRBV28 and J is TRBJ2-3, with TRBD2 identical over 7 bases. CDR1 and CDR2 from the germline V gene are MDHEN and SYDVKM. This CDR3 contains 15 residues. V gave up 3 bases and J gave up 1 base; unmatched junction bases: 4. CDR3 residues: CASSLRGRGTDTQYF. The DNA of the CDR3 is TGTGCCAGCAGTTTGAGAGGGAGGGGCACAGATACGCAGTATTTT.

This clonotype turned up a few times. The chain joins TRBV28 to TRBJ2-3; 7 bases match TRBD1. CDR3 length: 18 amino acids. The V gene's germline CDR1 is MDHEN and CDR2 SYDVKM. V lost 5 bases, J lost 1 base, and 15 bases stayed unmatched. In DNA, the CDR3 is TGTGCCAGCAGTACGCACTCGACAGGGAGTATGGGCACAGATACGCAGTATTTT. Translation gives CASSTHSTGSMGTDTQYF.

This clonotype was recorded at least ten times. CDR3 loop: CASSETGLSYEQYF. The CDR3 bases are TGTGCCAGCAGTGAAACAGGTTTATCCTACGAGCAGTACTTC. This chain uses TRBV6-1 with TRBJ2-7, with D maybe TRBD1 (5 bases). This CDR3 has 14 amino acids. Trimming pared 2 bases from V and 1 base from J, leaving 9 bases between. Germline assignment: CDR1 MNHNS and CDR2 SASEGT.

Comments on this clonotype: A much larger clone lies a single base off, so this may be a read error. This chain uses TRBV14 with TRBJ2-2; 7 bases align to TRBD1. The CDR3 has 16 residues. Germline V lookup: CDR1 SGHDN, CDR2 FVKESK. The V and J ends lost 3 bases and 3 bases, in that order; junction bases with no gene match: 7. In DNA form, the CDR3 reads TGTGCCAGCAGCCACCACTATGACAGGGACACCGGGGAGCTGTTTTTT. Its protein product is CASSHHYDRDTGELFF.

Note on this clonotype: It may be a read error: a sequence one base away is much more abundant. The CDR3: CAGSFASTEAFF. CDR3 DNA: TGTGCCGGCAGTTTTGCGTCAACTGAAGCTTTCTTT. The V call is TRBV27, the J call TRBJ1-1; D uncertain. CDR1 is MNHEY and CDR2 is SMNVEV in the germline V gene (reference sequence). The CDR3 is 12 amino acids.

This clonotype was seen many times. This chain connects TRBV6-1 to TRBJ2-3, with D unclear. Germline V gene sequence: CDR1 MNHNS, CDR2 SASEGT. Trimming cost V 6 bases and J 0 bases, with 10 bases left between them. The CDR3 has 14 amino acids. The CDR3 loop is CASRPNPSTDTQYF. The CDR3 DNA is TGTGCCAGCAGACCTAACCCTAGCACAGATACGCAGTATTTT.

In this sample, this clonotype turned up a few times. The chain joins TRBV6-5 to TRBJ2-1, with 9 bases matching TRBD2. J lost 6 bases, V lost 0 bases, and 12 bases had no gene match. The CDR3 extends over 18 amino acids. Germline CDR1 reads MNHEY; CDR2 reads SVGAGI. The CDR3 spells CASSYSMLAGSEGNEQFF. CDR3 nucleotides: TGTGCCAGCAGTTACTCGATGCTAGCGGGGTCCGAGGGCAATGAGCAGTTCTTC.

For this clonotype: A much more abundant neighbour one base away suggests this may be a read error. The rearrangement joins TRBV7-9 to TRBJ2-3, with D perhaps matching TRBD1 or TRBD2 (5 bases each). CDR1 is SEHNR and CDR2 is FQNEAQ in the germline V gene (reference sequence). The CDR3 extends over 16 amino acids. V was clipped by 5 bases and J by 0 bases, with 15 bases between them. CDR3: CASSPTGTESTDTQYF. CDR3 sequence (DNA): TGTGCCAGCAGCCCGACCGGGACGGAGAGCACAGATACGCAGTATTTT.

This clonotype came up a few times. The V and J genes are TRBV27 and TRBJ2-7; 8 bases are a match to TRBD1. Germline V gives CDR1 MNHEY, CDR2 SMNVEV (reference sequence). V was pared by 5 bases and J by 2 bases, with 5 bases of the junction left unmatched. The CDR3 extends over 14 amino acids. Here the CDR3 DNA reads TGTGCCAGCAGTGACAGGGGCGGCCCCTACGAGCAGTACTTC. It is translated as CASSDRGGPYEQYF.

A note on this clonotype: Compared with germline, one end of the junction differs, possibly owing to a read error. The chain combines TRBV27 with TRBJ1-5; 9 bases align to TRBD1. This CDR3 is built from 14 residues. Germline CDR1 is MNHEY and CDR2 is SMNVEV (reference sequence). The CDR3 DNA is TGTGCCAGCAGTCAAACAGGGGGCAGTCAGCTCCAGCATTTT. It encodes CASSQTGGSQLQHF.

The rearrangement uses TRBV4-3 and TRBJ2-3; D is possibly TRBD1 or TRBD2 (6 bases each). V lost 0 bases to trimming and J lost 1 base, with 17 bases between them. This CDR3 contains 18 residues. Per the germline V gene, CDR1 is LGHNA and CDR2 is YSLEER. The CDR3 is CASSQDYTFRGGTDTQYF. The DNA of the CDR3 is TGCGCCAGCAGCCAAGATTACACTTTTAGGGGGGGCACAGATACGCAGTATTTT.

This clonotype was seen only a few times. The rearrangement links TRBV12-3 or TRBV12-4 to TRBJ1-5; TRBD1 might be the D (5 bases). The CDR3 length is 18 residues. V lost 5 bases to trimming and J lost 0 bases, with 20 bases between them. CDR3: CASSPSLGADYSNQPQHF. In DNA form, the CDR3 reads TGTGCCAGCAGTCCGTCCCTCGGGGCAGACTATAGCAATCAGCCCCAGCATTTT.

This clonotype was observed once. The chain employs TRBV5-6 and TRBJ2-5; D gene unclear. Per germline, CDR1 SGHDT and CDR2 YYEEEE. V was clipped by 1 base and J by 2 bases, with 12 bases between them. This CDR3 is 15 amino acids long. The CDR3 sequence is CASSLLDGLQETQYF. In DNA form, the CDR3 reads TGTGCCAGCAGCTTGTTGGACGGTCTACAAGAGACCCAGTACTTC.

This clonotype has at least ten counts. The chain links TRBV27 to TRBJ2-2; tentative D call: TRBD1 (6 bases). The CDR3 length is 13 residues. V lost 11 bases and J lost 2, with 12 bases in between. The germline V gene has CDR1 MNHEY and CDR2 SMNVEV (reference sequence). The CDR3 DNA sequence: TGTGCCTCTACTGGGACAAACACCGGGGAGCTGTTTTTT. Protein product: CASTGTNTGELFF.

To note about this clonotype: Its ends do not fully match the called genes, so a read error is possible. The genes are TRBV13 and TRBJ2-2; D possibly matches TRBD1 or TRBD2 (5 bases each). In germline, CDR1 is PRHDT, CDR2 FYEKMQ (reference sequence). The CDR3 loop spans 17 amino acids. The CDR3 region is CASSTAGEYRNTGELLF. The CDR3 bases are TGTGCCAGCAGCACCGCCGGGGAGTACAGGAACACCGGGGAGCTGCTTTTT.

The table lists this clonotype with a few counts. This could be a read error, since a much larger clone is one nucleotide away. The chain couples TRBV20-1 to TRBJ2-3; weak D call: TRBD1 (6 bases). Germline lookup yields CDR1 DFQATT and CDR2 SNEGSKA (reference sequence). The CDR3 loop spans 13 amino acids. V dropped 2 bases and J dropped 5 bases, with 11 bases sitting between them. For the CDR3, the DNA is TGCAGTGCTAGACGGACAGCGGAAGATACGCAGTATTTT. This sequence encodes CSARRTAEDTQYF.

This clonotype was seen ten or more times. The V gene is TRBV4-1, the J gene TRBJ2-4; the D is unclear. V was cut by 1 base and J by 11 bases, with 21 bases left in between. CDR1 and CDR2 from the germline V gene are MGHRA and YSYEKL. This CDR3 comprises 16 residues. CDR3 protein: CASSQAASDLPVVQYF. DNA of the CDR3: TGCGCCAGCAGCCAAGCCGCATCTGATCTGCCGGTTGTTCAGTACTTC.